These 2 T cell receptor beta chains came from one sample sequenced in a study of shared clonotypes between healthy human individuals. Profiling relied on immunoSEQ multiplex PCR, and the TCRdb table lists in-frame clones only, not all of them. The sample carries about 710,000 clones, around three quarters recorded once. Sample: memory CD4+ T cells sorted from blood. Subset: CD45RA-negative fraction. Receptors were obtained from a woman aged 30 to 39 in good health.

This clone was found once. The CDR3 DNA reads as TGCGCCAGCAGCTTCGAAGGGTTCGGCGCTGAAGCTTTCTTT. It specifies CASSFEGFGAEAFF. The rearrangement links TRBV5-1 to TRBJ1-1; D is unclear. This CDR3 is 14 amino acids long. V was trimmed by 2 bases and J by 6 bases, leaving 14 bases between them. Per germline, CDR1 SGHRS and CDR2 YFSETQ. Filled out from reference TRBV5-1 and TRBJ1-1, the complete variable domain reads KAGVTQTPRYLIKTRGQQVTLSCSPISGHRSVSWYQQTPGQGLQFLFEYFSETQRNKGNFPGRFSGRQFSNSRSEMNVSTLELGDSALYLCASSFEGFGAEAFFGQGTRLTVV.

The chain employs TRBV7-8 and TRBJ1-2; D gene ambiguous. CDR1 is SGHVS and CDR2 is FQNEAQ in the germline V gene. This CDR3 region has 15 residues. V dropped 4 bases and J dropped 4 bases, with 16 bases sitting between them. The CDR3 DNA sequence: TGTGCCAGCAGCTCCGCGGCGGAGGCTAGCTATGGCTACACCTTC. The encoded protein is CASSSAAEASYGYTF. Drawing the rest from reference TRBV7-8 and TRBJ1-2, the complete variable domain is GAGVSQSPRYKVAKRGQDVALRCDPISGHVSLFWYQQALGQGPEFLTYFQNEAQLDKSGLPSDRFFAERPEGSVSTLKIQRTQQEDSAVYLCASSSAAEASYGYTFGSGTRLTVV.